A single sample is the source of the 24 T cell receptor beta chains below, sequenced in a study of Ad26.COV2.S vaccination and SARS-CoV-2 variants. This table comes from immunoSEQ multiplex PCR, and its TCRdb copy is limited to in-frame clones, with some not included. The sample carries 510,000 or so clones, roughly nine tenths recorded once. Treatment described: about 20 received Ad26.COV2.S at low or high dose, single or two shots; five or six received placebo; per-sample allocation not given. Sampling took place 63 days after the first vaccine or placebo injection. The sample consisted of peripheral blood, taken in a trial of Ad26.COV2.S vaccine versus placebo. These receptors came from a person aged 18-60 years who received the Ad26.COV2.S COVID-19 vaccine or a placebo.

The chain recombines TRBV29-1 with TRBJ2-7, with D possibly matching TRBD1 (5 bases). The CDR3 is 12 residues long. V was pared by 7 bases and J by 1 base, with 11 bases between. Germline lookup yields CDR1 SQVTM and CDR2 ANQGSEA. The chain's CDR3 is CSARAGSYEQYF. In DNA, the CDR3 is TGCAGCGCCCGCGCAGGGTCCTACGAGCAGTACTTC.

CDR3 loop: CASSSTLTGNGYTF. CDR3 nucleotide sequence: TGTGCCAGCAGCTCGACCCTGACAGGGAACGGCTACACCTTC. The chain joins TRBV7-8 to TRBJ1-2; TRBD1 aligns across 7 bases. The J segment lost 8 bases and the V segment lost 4 bases, leaving 10 bases of the junction unmatched. Per germline, CDR1 SGHVS and CDR2 FQNEAQ. This CDR3 comprises 14 residues.

The chain employs TRBV27 and TRBJ1-1; D call uncertain. The V end was cut by 5 bases, the J end by 1 base, with 8 bases between. The CDR3 runs to 13 residues. Looked up from germline, CDR1 is MNHEY and CDR2 is SMNVEV (reference sequence). CDR3 residues: CASSLVPNTEAFF. In DNA, the CDR3 is TGTGCCAGCAGTCTAGTCCCGAACACTGAAGCTTTCTTT.

This clone appeared a single time. The V gene is TRBV11-2, the J gene TRBJ1-6, with unresolved D. The CDR3 has 16 residues. V gave up 3 bases and J gave up 0 bases, with 9 bases separating them. The germline CDR1 and CDR2 sequences are SGHAT and FQNNGV. In nucleotides, the CDR3 is TGTGCCAGCAGCTTGGACGTGAGCTCCTATAATTCACCCCTCCACTTT. It codes for CASSLDVSSYNSPLHF.

The rearrangement links TRBV7-9 to TRBJ1-2; 8 bases are shared with TRBD1. V lost 10 bases and J lost 3; bases outside the gene matches: 13. The CDR3 is 15 amino acids. Looked up from germline, CDR1 is SEHNR and CDR2 is FQNEAQ (reference sequence). CDR3 sequence reads: CATANPGQAYYGYTF. The CDR3 DNA reads as TGTGCCACCGCAAACCCGGGACAGGCCTACTATGGCTACACCTTC.

V and J are TRBV4-3 and TRBJ2-1, with 7 bases lining up with TRBD2. CDR3 length: 15 amino acids. The V segment lost 3 bases and the J segment 3 bases; nucleotides outside the gene matches: 5. The V gene's germline CDR1 is LGHNA and CDR2 YSLEER. CDR3: CASSQGGWDYNEQFF. The CDR3 nucleotides read TGCGCCAGCAGCCAGGGGGGGTGGGACTACAATGAGCAGTTCTTC.

This chain uses TRBV10-3 with TRBJ2-7; perhaps TRBD1 as D (5 bases). Germline V CDR1 and CDR2: ENHRY, SYGVKD. The CDR3 has 12 amino acids. Trimming took 7 bases from V and 0 from J, leaving 7 bases between them. CDR3 sequence (DNA): TGTGCCATCATGGACAACTCCTACGAGCAGTACTTC. Protein sequence: CAIMDNSYEQYF.

This clone was counted only a few times. This chain joins TRBV7-2 and TRBJ2-2; no firm D call. This CDR3 has 12 residues. Looked up from germline, CDR1 is SGHTA and CDR2 is FQGNSA. Deletions cut 5 bases from V and 8 bases from J, with 9 bases between. CDR3 in amino acids: CASSPVKGELFF. The CDR3 coding sequence is TGTGCCAGCAGCCCCGTAAAGGGGGAGCTGTTTTTT.

The rearrangement uses TRBV7-9 and TRBJ2-1; TRBD2 aligns across 8 bases. With V trimmed by 5 bases and J by 7 bases, 10 bases remained unmatched. The CDR3 runs to 15 residues. Germline values: CDR1 SEHNR, CDR2 FQNEAQ (reference sequence). The CDR3 loop reads CASSRPSGSTNEQFF. For the CDR3, the DNA is TGTGCCAGCAGCCGTCCAAGCGGGAGTACGAATGAGCAGTTCTTC. The full variable domain, rest sourced from reference TRBV7-9 and TRBJ2-1, is DTGVSQNPRHKITKRGQNVTFRCDPISEHNRLYWYRQTLGQGPEFLTYFQNEAQLEKSRLLSDRFSAERPKGSFSTLEIQRTEQGDSAMYLCASSRPSGSTNEQFFGPGTRLTVL.

This chain uses TRBV2 with TRBJ2-4; 10 bases align to TRBD2. Looked up from germline, CDR1 is SNHLY and CDR2 is FYNNEI. The trim removed 8 bases at V and 0 bases at J, leaving 7 bases unmatched. This CDR3 comprises 16 residues. CDR3 coding DNA: TGTGCCAGCGGAGCTACTAGCGGGGTAGCCAAAAACATTCAGTACTTC. This codes for CASGATSGVAKNIQYF.

The sample holds many counts of this clone. DNA of the CDR3: TGTGCCAGCAGCTTAGTCTCCGGCAGTCTGGCTGAAGCTTTCTTT. This translates into CASSLVSGSLAEAFF. This chain links TRBV11-2 with TRBJ1-1; the D is unclear. Per the germline V gene, CDR1 is SGHAT and CDR2 is FQNNGV. The CDR3 has 15 residues. V gave up 1 base and J gave up 6 bases, with 15 bases separating them.

The rearrangement joins TRBV19 to TRBJ1-1; D is uncertain. The V gene lost 5 bases and the J gene lost 3 bases, with 16 bases spanning the gap. Per the germline V gene, CDR1 is LNHDA and CDR2 is SQIVND (reference sequence). The CDR3 contains 15 residues. The CDR3 DNA reads as TGTGCCAGTAGTCTCCGACTCGGGTCGGACACTGAAGCTTTCTTT. It translates to CASSLRLGSDTEAFF.

J is TRBJ1-1 and V is TRBV30; D gene ambiguous. The CDR3 loop spans 12 amino acids. Trimming removed 2 bases at V and 0 bases at J, with 4 bases between. The germline V gene has CDR1 GTSNPN and CDR2 SVGIG (reference sequence). The chain's CDR3 is CAWSSMNTEAFF. DNA for the CDR3: TGTGCCTGGAGTTCGATGAACACTGAAGCTTTCTTT.

The J gene is TRBJ2-7, the V gene TRBV28; D is unresolved. Germline values: CDR1 MDHEN, CDR2 SYDVKM. Trimming took 4 bases from V and 7 from J, leaving 11 bases between them. The CDR3 is made up of 12 amino acids. CDR3 sequence (DNA): TGTGCCAGCAGTTCAGCTTATTGGGAGCAGTACTTC. Translation: CASSSAYWEQYF.

This rearrangement joins TRBV28 to TRBJ2-3; the match to TRBD1 covers 10 bases. CDR1 and CDR2 (germline): MDHEN, SYDVKM. The CDR3 sequence is 18 residues long. The ends lost 0 bases at V and 3 bases at J; junction bases unmatched: 9. CDR3 nucleotides: TGTGCCAGCAGTTTATGGGGATCCGGGACAGGGGCAACAGATACGCAGTATTTT. Protein product: CASSLWGSGTGATDTQYF. Filled out from reference TRBV28 and TRBJ2-3, the complete variable domain reads DVKVTQSSRYLVKRTGEKVFLECVQDMDHENMFWYRQDPGLGLRLIYFSYDVKMKEKGDIPEGYSVSREKKERFSLILESASTNQTSMYLCASSLWGSGTGATDTQYFGPGTRLTVL.

The rearrangement uses TRBV5-1 and TRBJ2-3, with no clear D. Germline assignment: CDR1 SGHRS and CDR2 YFSETQ. Trimming cost V 2 bases and J 3 bases, with 7 bases left between them. This CDR3 has 13 residues. The CDR3 sequence: CASSLKATDTQYF. The CDR3 DNA follows: TGCGCCAGCAGCTTAAAGGCTACAGATACGCAGTATTTT. Combining the CDR3 with reference TRBV5-1 and TRBJ2-3 gives the whole variable domain KAGVTQTPRYLIKTRGQQVTLSCSPISGHRSVSWYQQTPGQGLQFLFEYFSETQRNKGNFPGRFSGRQFSNSRSEMNVSTLELGDSALYLCASSLKATDTQYFGPGTRLTVL.

This chain links TRBV27 with TRBJ1-6; 7 bases match TRBD1. This CDR3 comprises 13 residues. V was pared by 6 bases and J by 13 bases, with 9 bases of the junction left unmatched. Germline assignment: CDR1 MNHEY and CDR2 SMNVEV (reference sequence). CDR3 protein: CASRDLRGAPLHF. The CDR3 DNA is TGTGCCAGCAGAGACCTCAGGGGGGCTCCCCTCCACTTT.

This clone was seen just once. V and J are TRBV2 and TRBJ2-1; no clear D. Per germline, CDR1 SNHLY and CDR2 FYNNEI. Trimming shortened V by 3 bases and J by 7 bases, and 7 bases separated the two germline ends. CDR3 length: 12 amino acids. CDR3 nucleotides: TGTGCCAGCAGTGACATGGGAAATGAGCAGTTCTTC. Its translation is CASSDMGNEQFF.

The rearrangement uses TRBV7-8 and TRBJ1-1; 8 bases agree with TRBD1. CDR1 SGHVS and CDR2 FQNEAQ come from the germline V gene. The ends lost 5 bases at V and 1 base at J; junction bases unmatched: 3. CDR3 size: 14 residues. CDR3 amino acids: CASSLGTGNTEAFF. The CDR3 DNA follows: TGTGCCAGCAGCCTGGGGACAGGGAACACTGAAGCTTTCTTT. The complete variable domain, with remaining parts taken from reference TRBV7-8 and TRBJ1-1, reads GAGVSQSPRYKVAKRGQDVALRCDPISGHVSLFWYQQALGQGPEFLTYFQNEAQLDKSGLPSDRFFAERPEGSVSTLKIQRTQQEDSAVYLCASSLGTGNTEAFFGQGTRLTVV.

This clone was recorded a few times. As DNA, the CDR3 is TGTGCCAGTAGTACCCGGGTCAGGGGGCTCGGAGAAGCTTTCTTT. This translates into CASSTRVRGLGEAFF. The J gene is TRBJ1-1, the V gene TRBV19; TRBD1 matches 8 bases. With 4 bases clipped from V and 8 bases from J, the junction kept 12 bases outside the gene matches. The CDR3 covers 15 residues. Germline loops: CDR1 LNHDA, CDR2 SQIVND (reference sequence). Using reference TRBV19 and TRBJ1-1 for the parts outside the CDR3, the full variable domain is DGGITQSPKYLFRKEGQNVTLSCEQNLNHDAMYWYRQDPGQGLRLIYYSQIVNDFQKGDIAEGYSVSREKKESFPLTVTSAQKNPTAFYLCASSTRVRGLGEAFFGQGTRLTVV.

The rearrangement joins TRBV5-1 to TRBJ1-1; 8 bases map to TRBD1. The CDR3 has 14 residues. The germline CDR1 and CDR2 sequences are SGHRS and YFSETQ. V was pared by 4 bases and J by 5 bases, with 7 bases of the junction left unmatched. The CDR3 DNA is TGCGCCAGCAGCCACGGACAGGGTAGGACTGAAGCTTTCTTT. Translating it yields CASSHGQGRTEAFF.

The chain carries TRBV28 and TRBJ1-6, with D perhaps TRBD1 (5 bases). Germline V gene data show CDR1 as MDHEN and CDR2 as SYDVKM. Trimming left V 2 bases short and J 3 bases short, with 5 bases between. The CDR3 sequence is 14 residues long. CDR3 coding DNA: TGTGCCAGCAGTTTAGGACACTATAATTCACCCCTCCACTTT. This gives the protein CASSLGHYNSPLHF.

CDR3 coding DNA: TGTGCCAGCAGGAGGGGACGGAACTCCTACGAGCAGTACTTC. Translated: CASRRGRNSYEQYF. This chain links TRBV6-5 with TRBJ2-7, with D perhaps TRBD1 or TRBD2 (5 bases each). The V gene lost 6 bases and the J gene lost 0 bases, with 12 bases spanning the gap. The length of the CDR3 is 14 residues. Germline V gene data show CDR1 as MNHEY and CDR2 as SVGAGI.

V is TRBV6-5 and J is TRBJ2-4, with D unresolved. Germline assignment: CDR1 MNHEY and CDR2 SVGAGI. The V end lost 0 bases, the J end lost 2 bases, and 8 bases lay between the germline ends. This CDR3 has 15 amino acids. In DNA, the CDR3 is TGTGCCAGCAGTTACTCGATTGGAACCAAAAACATTCAGTACTTC. Translation: CASSYSIGTKNIQYF.